Here is one T cell receptor (beta chain) with its context. What it recognizes is unknown. The CDR3 spans 13 residues. This sample is drawn from a study of T cells expressing NK-cell markers. Whole-study results and caveats: Where a few donors were concerned, these clonotypes also led the CD3+CD56-NKG2C+ fraction. HCMV specificity of the expanded NKG2C+ T cell clones stayed unclear.

TCRdb reprocessed the 5' RACE reads; each CDR3 protein has one entry and no DNA is given. This sample's table reports about 8,000 distinct CDR3 sequences. This TCR came from a man between 18 and 29 years old in good health. Input material: blood T cells: a sorted CD56 or NKG2C T cell subset, CD4+ or CD8+ T cells, or bulk PBMC T cells (not recorded which). The J gene is TRBJ1-2, the V gene TRBV12-3 or TRBV12-4; TCRdb gives TRBD1 as the D gene, but with no DNA this cannot be confirmed. The CDR3 here is CASRKGDSAGYTF.